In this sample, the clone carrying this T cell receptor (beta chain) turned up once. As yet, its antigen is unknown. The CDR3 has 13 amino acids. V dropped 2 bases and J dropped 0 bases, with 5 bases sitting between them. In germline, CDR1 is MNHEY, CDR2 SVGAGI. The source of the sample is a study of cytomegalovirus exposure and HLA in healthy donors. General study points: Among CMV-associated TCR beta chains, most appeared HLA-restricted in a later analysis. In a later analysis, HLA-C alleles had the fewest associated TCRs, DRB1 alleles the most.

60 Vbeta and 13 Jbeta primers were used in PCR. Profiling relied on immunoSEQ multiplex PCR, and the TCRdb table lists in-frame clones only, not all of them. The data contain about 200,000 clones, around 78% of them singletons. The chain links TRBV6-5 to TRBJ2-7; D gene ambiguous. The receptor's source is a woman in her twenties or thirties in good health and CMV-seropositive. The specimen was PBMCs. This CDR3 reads CASSYARSYEQYF. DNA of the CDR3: TGTGCCAGCAGTTACGCGCGCTCCTACGAGCAGTACTTC.